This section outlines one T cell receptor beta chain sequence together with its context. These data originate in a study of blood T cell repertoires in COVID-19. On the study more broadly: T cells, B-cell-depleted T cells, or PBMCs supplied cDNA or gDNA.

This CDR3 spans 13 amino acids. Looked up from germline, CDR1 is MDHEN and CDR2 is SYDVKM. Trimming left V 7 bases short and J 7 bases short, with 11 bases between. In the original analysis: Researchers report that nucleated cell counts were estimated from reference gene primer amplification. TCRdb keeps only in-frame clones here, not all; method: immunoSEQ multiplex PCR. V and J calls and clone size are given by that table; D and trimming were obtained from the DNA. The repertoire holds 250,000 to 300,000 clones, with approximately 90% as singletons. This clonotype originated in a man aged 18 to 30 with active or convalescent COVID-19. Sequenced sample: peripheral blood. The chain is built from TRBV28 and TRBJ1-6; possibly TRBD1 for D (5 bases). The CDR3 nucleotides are TGTGCCAGCATAGGACACCGAAATTCACCCCTCCACTTT. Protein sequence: CASIGHRNSPLHF.